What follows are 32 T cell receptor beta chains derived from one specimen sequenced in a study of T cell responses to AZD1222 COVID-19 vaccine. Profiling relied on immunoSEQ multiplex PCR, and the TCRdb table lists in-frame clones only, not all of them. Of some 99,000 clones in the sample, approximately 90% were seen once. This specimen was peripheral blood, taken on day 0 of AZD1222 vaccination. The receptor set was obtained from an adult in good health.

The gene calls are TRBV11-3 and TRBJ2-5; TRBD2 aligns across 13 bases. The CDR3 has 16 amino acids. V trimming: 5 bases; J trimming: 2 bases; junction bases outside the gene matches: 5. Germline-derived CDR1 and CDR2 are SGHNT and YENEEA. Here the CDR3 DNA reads TGTGCCAGCAGCACTAGACTAGCGGGGGGTCAAGAGACCCAGTACTTC. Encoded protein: CASSTRLAGGQETQYF.

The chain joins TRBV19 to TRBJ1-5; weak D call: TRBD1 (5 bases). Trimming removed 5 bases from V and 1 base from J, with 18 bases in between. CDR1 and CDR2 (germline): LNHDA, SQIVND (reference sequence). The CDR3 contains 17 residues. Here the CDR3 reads CASSPLGVGRSNQPQHF. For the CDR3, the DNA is TGTGCCAGTAGTCCCCTAGGGGTAGGGAGGAGCAATCAGCCCCAGCATTTT.

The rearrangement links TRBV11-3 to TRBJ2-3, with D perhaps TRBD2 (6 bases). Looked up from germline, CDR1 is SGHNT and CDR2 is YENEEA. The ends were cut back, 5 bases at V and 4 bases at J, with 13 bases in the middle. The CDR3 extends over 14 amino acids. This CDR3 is CASSLTSSADTQYF. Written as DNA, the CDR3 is TGTGCCAGCAGCCTGACTAGTTCCGCAGATACGCAGTATTTT.

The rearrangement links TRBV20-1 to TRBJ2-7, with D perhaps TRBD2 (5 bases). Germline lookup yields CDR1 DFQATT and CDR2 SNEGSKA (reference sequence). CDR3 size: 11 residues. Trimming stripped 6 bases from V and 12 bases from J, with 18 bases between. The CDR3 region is CSADVAGGGYF. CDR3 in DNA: TGCAGTGCCGATGTCGCTGGAGGAGGGTACTTC.

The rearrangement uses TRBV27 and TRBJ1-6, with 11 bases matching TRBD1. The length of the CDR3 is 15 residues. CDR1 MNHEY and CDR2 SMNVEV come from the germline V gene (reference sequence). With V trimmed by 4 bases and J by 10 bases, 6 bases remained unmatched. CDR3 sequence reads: CASSYGQGAESPLHF. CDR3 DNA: TGTGCCAGCAGTTACGGACAGGGGGCAGAATCACCCCTCCACTTT.

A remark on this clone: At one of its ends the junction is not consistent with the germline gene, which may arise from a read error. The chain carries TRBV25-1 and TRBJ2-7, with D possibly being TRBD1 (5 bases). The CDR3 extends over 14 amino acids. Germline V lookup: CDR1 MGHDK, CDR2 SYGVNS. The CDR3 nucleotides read TGTGCCAGCAGTGGCCTACCCAATCTCAGACAGTTGGACTTC. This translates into CASSGLPNLRQLDF.

CDR3 in amino acids: CSVSRGYEQYF. The CDR3 nucleotides read TGCAGCGTATCCCGGGGCTACGAGCAGTACTTC. The chain carries TRBV29-1 and TRBJ2-7; weak D call: TRBD2 (5 bases). The CDR3 spans 11 residues. The germline V and J ends were trimmed by 6 bases and 3 bases, with 9 bases remaining between them. Germline V gene lookup returns CDR1 SQVTM and CDR2 ANQGSEA.

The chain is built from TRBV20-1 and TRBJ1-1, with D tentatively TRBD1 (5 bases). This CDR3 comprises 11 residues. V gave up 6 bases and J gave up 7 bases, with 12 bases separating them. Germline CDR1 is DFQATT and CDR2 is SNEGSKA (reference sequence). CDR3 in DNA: TGCAGTGCGCACGGGGCGGGTGAAGCTTTCTTT. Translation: CSAHGAGEAFF.

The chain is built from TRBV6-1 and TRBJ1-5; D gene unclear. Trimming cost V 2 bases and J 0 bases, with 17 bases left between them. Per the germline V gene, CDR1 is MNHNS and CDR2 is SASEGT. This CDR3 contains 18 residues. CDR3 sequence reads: CASSERPPFAYSNQPQHF. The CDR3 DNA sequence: TGTGCCAGCAGTGAAAGGCCACCTTTCGCCTATAGCAATCAGCCCCAGCATTTT.

The CDR3 coding sequence is TGTGCCAGCAGTTCGAGTGTTTTGCAAGCTTTCTTT. This translates into CASSSSVLQAFF. This chain connects TRBV28 to TRBJ1-1; the D is unclear. This CDR3 contains 12 residues. The V and J ends lost 4 bases and 9 bases respectively, with 12 bases between them. The germline CDR1 and CDR2 sequences are MDHEN and SYDVKM.

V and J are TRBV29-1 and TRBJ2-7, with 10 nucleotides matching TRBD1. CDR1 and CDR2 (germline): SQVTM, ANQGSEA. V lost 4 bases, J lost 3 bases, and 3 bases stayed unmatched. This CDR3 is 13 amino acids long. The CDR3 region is CSVAWDRGYEQYF. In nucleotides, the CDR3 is TGCAGCGTTGCTTGGGACAGGGGCTACGAGCAGTACTTC.

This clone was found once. Here the CDR3 DNA reads TGTGCCAGCATCCCCCGGGACAGTAATTCACCCCTCCACTTT. It yields the protein CASIPRDSNSPLHF. This sequence joins TRBV21-1 and TRBJ1-6; TRBD1 was called by the table and not checked on the DNA. TRBV21-1 is a pseudogene locus. This CDR3 is 14 amino acids long.

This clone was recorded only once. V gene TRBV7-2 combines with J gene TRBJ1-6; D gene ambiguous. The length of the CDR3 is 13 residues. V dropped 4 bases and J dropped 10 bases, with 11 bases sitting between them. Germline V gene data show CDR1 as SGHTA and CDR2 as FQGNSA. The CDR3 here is CASSYTGRSPLHF. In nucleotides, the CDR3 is TGTGCCAGCAGCTACACCGGGCGGTCACCCCTCCACTTT.

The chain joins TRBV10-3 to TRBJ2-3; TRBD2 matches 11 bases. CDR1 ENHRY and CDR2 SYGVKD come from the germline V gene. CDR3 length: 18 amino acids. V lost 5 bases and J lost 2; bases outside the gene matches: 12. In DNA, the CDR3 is TGTGCCATCAGTACCCAGGGGGCTAGCGGGGGGTCCACAGATACGCAGTATTTT. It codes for CAISTQGASGGSTDTQYF.

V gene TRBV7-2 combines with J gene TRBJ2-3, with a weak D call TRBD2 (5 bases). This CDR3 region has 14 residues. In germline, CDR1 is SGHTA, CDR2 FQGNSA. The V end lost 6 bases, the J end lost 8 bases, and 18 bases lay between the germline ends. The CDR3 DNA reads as TGTGCCAGCAGTCCAGACGTTTCACGGGGTACGCAGTATTTT. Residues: CASSPDVSRGTQYF.

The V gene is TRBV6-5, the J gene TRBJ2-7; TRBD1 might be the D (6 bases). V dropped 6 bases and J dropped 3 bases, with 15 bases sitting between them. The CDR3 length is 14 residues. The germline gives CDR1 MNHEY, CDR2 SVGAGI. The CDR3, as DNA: TGTGCCAGCAGGCCCCAGGGGCCCGGCTACGAGCAGTACTTC. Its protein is CASRPQGPGYEQYF.

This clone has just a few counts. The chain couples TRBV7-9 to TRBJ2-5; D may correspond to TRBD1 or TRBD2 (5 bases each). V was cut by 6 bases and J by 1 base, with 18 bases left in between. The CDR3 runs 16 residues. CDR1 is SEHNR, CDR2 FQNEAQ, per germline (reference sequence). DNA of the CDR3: TGTGCCAGCAGACCCGGGGCTACCGGAACCCAAGAGACCCAGTACTTC. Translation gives CASRPGATGTQETQYF.

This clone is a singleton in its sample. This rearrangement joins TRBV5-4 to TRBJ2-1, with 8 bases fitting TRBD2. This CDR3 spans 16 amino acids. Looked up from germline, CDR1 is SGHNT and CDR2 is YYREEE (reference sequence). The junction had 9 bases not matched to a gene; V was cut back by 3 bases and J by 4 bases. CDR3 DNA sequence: TGTGCCAGCAGCTCCGACTTTGCGGGGGGATACAATGAGCAGTTCTTC. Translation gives CASSSDFAGGYNEQFF.

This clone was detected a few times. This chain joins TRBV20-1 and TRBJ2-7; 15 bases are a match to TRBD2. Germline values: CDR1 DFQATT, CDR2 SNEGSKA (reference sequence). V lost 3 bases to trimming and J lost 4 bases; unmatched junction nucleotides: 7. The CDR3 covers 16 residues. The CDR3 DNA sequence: TGCAGTGCTAGTAGGACTAGCGGGGGGGCGGGTTACGAGCAGTACTTC. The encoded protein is CSASRTSGGAGYEQYF.

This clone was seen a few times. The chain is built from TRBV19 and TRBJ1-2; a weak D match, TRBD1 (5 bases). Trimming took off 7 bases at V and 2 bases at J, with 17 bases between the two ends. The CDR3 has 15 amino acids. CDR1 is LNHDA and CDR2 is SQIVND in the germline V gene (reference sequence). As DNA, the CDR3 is TGTGCCAGTACTTCTCAATGGCGGGGCAACTATGGCTACACCTTC. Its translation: CASTSQWRGNYGYTF.

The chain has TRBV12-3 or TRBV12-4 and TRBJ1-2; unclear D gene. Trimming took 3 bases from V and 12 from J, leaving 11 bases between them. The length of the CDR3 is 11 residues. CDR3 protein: CASSLVGNHTF. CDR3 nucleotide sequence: TGTGCCAGCAGTTTGGTAGGGAATCACACCTTC.

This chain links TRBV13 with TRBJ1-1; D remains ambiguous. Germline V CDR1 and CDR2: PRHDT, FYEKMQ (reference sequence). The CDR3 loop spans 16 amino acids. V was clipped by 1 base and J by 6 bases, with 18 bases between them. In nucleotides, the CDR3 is TGTGCCAGCAGCTTAGTGTCCGAGCCCAGAACGGCTGAAGCTTTCTTT. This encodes CASSLVSEPRTAEAFF.

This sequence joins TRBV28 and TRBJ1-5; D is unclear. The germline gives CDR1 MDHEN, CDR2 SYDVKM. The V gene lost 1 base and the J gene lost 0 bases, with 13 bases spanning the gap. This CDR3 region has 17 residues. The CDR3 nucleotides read TGTGCCAGCAGTTTATTGGTGGGAACCTATAGCAATCAGCCCCAGCATTTT. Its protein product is CASSLLVGTYSNQPQHF.

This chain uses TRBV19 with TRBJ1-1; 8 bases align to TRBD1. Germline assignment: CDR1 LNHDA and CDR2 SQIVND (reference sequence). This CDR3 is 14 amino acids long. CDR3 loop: CASIAVTGVTEAFF. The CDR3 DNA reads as TGTGCTTCAATAGCCGTGACAGGGGTTACTGAAGCTTTCTTT.

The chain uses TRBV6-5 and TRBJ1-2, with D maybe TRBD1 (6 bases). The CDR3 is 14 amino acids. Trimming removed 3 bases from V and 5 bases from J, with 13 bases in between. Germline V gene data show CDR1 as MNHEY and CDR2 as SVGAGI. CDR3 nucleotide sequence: TGTGCCAGCAGTTATTCCACCGGACAGTATGGCTACACCTTC. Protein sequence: CASSYSTGQYGYTF.

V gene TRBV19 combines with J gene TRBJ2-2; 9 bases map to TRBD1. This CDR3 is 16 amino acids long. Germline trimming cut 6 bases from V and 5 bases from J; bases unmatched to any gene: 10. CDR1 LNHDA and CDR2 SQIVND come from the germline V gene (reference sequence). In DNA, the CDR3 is TGTGCCAGTAGCCGCCGGGACAGGGCGAGGACCGGGGAGCTGTTTTTT. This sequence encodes CASSRRDRARTGELFF.

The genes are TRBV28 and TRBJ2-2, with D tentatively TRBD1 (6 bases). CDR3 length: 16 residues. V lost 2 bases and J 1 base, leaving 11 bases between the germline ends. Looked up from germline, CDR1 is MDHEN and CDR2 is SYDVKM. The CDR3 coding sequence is TGTGCCAGCAGTTTAACCCAGACAGGGAACACCGGGGAGCTGTTTTTT. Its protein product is CASSLTQTGNTGELFF.

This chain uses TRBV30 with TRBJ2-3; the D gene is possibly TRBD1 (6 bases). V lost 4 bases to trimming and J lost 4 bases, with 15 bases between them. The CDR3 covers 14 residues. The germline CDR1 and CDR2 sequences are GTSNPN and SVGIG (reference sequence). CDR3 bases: TGTGCCTGGATCGTGACAGGAGCCCCAGATACGCAGTATTTT. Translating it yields CAWIVTGAPDTQYF.

CDR3 nucleotides: TGTGCCAGCAACGAAGTAGGGTCGTCACCCCTCCACTTT. Its translation: CASNEVGSSPLHF. The chain links TRBV2 to TRBJ1-6; D call uncertain. Trimming took 7 bases from V and 10 from J, leaving 14 bases between them. Germline CDR1 reads SNHLY; CDR2 reads FYNNEI. CDR3 size: 13 residues.

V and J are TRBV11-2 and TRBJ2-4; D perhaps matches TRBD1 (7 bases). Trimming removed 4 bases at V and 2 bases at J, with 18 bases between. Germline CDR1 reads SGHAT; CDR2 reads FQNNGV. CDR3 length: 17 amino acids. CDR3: CASSSIQGRLSKNIQYF. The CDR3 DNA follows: TGTGCCAGCAGCTCCATACAGGGGAGGTTGTCCAAAAACATTCAGTACTTC.

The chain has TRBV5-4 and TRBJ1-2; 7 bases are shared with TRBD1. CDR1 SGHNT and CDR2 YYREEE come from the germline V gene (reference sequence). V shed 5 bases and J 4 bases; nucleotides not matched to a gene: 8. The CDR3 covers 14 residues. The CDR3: CASSSGTEPYGYTF. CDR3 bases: TGTGCCAGCAGTTCCGGGACAGAACCCTATGGCTACACCTTC.

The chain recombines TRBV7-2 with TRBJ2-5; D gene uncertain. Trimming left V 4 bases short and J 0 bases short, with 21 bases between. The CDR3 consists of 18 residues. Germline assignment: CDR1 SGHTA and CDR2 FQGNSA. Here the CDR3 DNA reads TGTGCCAGCAGCTCCCCCCGTCCAAACACAGATTACCAAGAGACCCAGTACTTC. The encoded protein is CASSSPRPNTDYQETQYF.